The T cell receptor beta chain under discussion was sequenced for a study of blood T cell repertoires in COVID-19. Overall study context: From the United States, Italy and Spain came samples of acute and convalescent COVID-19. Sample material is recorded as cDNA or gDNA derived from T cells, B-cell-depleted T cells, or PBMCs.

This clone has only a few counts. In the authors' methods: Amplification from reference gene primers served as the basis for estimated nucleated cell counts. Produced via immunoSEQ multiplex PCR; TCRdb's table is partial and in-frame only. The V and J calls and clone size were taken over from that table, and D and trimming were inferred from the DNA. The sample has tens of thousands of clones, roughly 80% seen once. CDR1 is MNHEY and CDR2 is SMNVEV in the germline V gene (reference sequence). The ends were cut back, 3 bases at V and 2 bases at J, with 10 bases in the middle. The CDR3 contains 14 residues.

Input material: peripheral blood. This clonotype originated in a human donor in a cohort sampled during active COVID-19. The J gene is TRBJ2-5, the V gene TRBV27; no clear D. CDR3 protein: CASSLSRVQETQYF. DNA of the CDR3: TGTGCCAGCAGTTTGTCCCGGGTTCAAGAGACCCAGTACTTC.